The rows below give T cell receptor beta chains drawn from one sample of a study of blood T cell repertoires in COVID-19. Produced via immunoSEQ multiplex PCR; TCRdb's table is partial and in-frame only. Among roughly 410,000 clones listed, 75% to 90% were seen once. Input material: peripheral blood. Every receptor here comes from a woman in her forties with COVID-19, enrolled during active disease. CDR3s include the opening cysteine and the closing phenylalanine or tryptophan. D genes are given only for firm matches. Clone size is shown for a subset of rows, as once, few, many or a class of expanded clone.

J gene	V gene	clone size	D gene	CDR3 protein	CDR3 DNA
TRBJ1-4	TRBV7-9	-	-	CASSRREAATNEKLFF	TGTGCCAGCAGCCGACGGGAAGCTGCAACTAATGAAAAACTGTTTTTT
TRBJ2-2	TRBV6-5	-	TRBD1	CASRDRGHGTGELFF	TGTGCCAGCAGGGACAGGGGGCACGGCACCGGGGAGCTGTTTTTT
TRBJ1-2	TRBV19	-	-	CASSMEGYGYTF	TGTGCCAGTAGTATGGAGGGCTATGGCTACACCTTC
TRBJ1-5	TRBV7-8	-	-	CASSLAAYSNQPQHF	TGTGCCAGCAGCTTAGCGGCATATAGCAATCAGCCCCAGCATTTT
TRBJ2-7	TRBV29-1	-	-	CSVEAQSYEQYF	TGCAGCGTTGAAGCACAGTCCTACGAGCAGTACTTC
TRBJ1-1	TRBV6-5	-	-	CASSYGGVNTEAFF	TGTGCCAGCAGTTACGGGGGGGTGAACACTGAAGCTTTCTTT
TRBJ2-2	TRBV7-3	-	-	CASSLRGNTGELFF	TGTGCCAGCAGCTTGCGCGGAAACACCGGGGAGCTGTTTTTT
TRBJ1-2	TRBV5-4	once	-	CASSLFIRSRSGYTF	TGTGCCAGCAGCTTGTTTATACGGTCAAGAAGTGGCTACACCTTC
TRBJ2-2	TRBV28	-	-	CASSFNMAGMNTGELFF	TGTGCCAGCAGTTTCAATATGGCAGGGATGAACACCGGGGAGCTGTTTTTT
TRBJ2-3	TRBV2	-	-	CAIPGASVGDTQYF	TGTGCCATCCCTGGGGCCAGCGTGGGAGATACGCAGTATTTT
TRBJ1-6	TRBV25-1	once	-	CASSEYIPGNSPLHF	TGTGCCAGCAGTGAATATATCCCGGGGAATTCACCCCTCCACTTT
TRBJ2-1	TRBV9	-	-	CASSVVAGRNNEQFF	TGTGCCAGCAGCGTAGTGGCAGGGCGAAACAATGAGCAGTTCTTC
TRBJ1-1	TRBV5-4	-	-	CASSIDRNTEAFF	TGTGCCAGCAGCATTGACAGGAACACTGAAGCTTTCTTT
TRBJ2-7	TRBV5-1	-	-	CASSSLYEQYF	TGCGCCAGCAGCTCTCTCTACGAGCAGTACTTC
TRBJ1-1	TRBV12-3/TRBV12-4	-	-	CASSLSRAFF	TGTGCCAGCAGTTTGTCCCGAGCTTTCTTT
TRBJ2-3	TRBV19	-	-	CASSIGLTTSTDTQYF	TGTGCCAGTAGTATCGGCCTGACAACTAGCACAGATACGCAGTATTTT
TRBJ1-2	TRBV28	-	-	CASSIRGANYGYTF	TGTGCCAGCAGTATCAGGGGAGCTAACTATGGCTACACCTTC
TRBJ1-1	TRBV4-3	-	TRBD1	CASSQFDRVSTEAFF	TGCGCCAGCAGCCAATTCGACAGGGTGAGCACTGAAGCTTTCTTT
TRBJ1-2	TRBV5-1	-	-	CASSLAGVYGYTF	TGCGCCAGCAGCTTGGCCGGGGTCTATGGCTACACCTTC
TRBJ1-4	TRBV2	-	-	CASSEEGQGGEKLFF	TGTGCCAGCAGTGAAGAAGGGCAGGGAGGGGAAAAACTGTTTTTT
TRBJ1-1	TRBV20-1	-	-	CSARPWGPAFF	TGCAGTGCTAGGCCCTGGGGCCCAGCTTTCTTT
TRBJ1-2	TRBV5-4	-	-	CASSLRDSHGYTF	TGTGCCAGCAGCTTGCGGGATTCCCATGGCTACACCTTC
TRBJ2-4	TRBV5-1	-	TRBD2	CASSKGTSGSEWGAKNIQYF	TGCGCCAGCAGCAAGGGGACTAGCGGGAGTGAATGGGGAGCCAAAAACATTCAGTACTTC
TRBJ1-5	TRBV19	-	-	CASTTTGVVGPQHF	TGTGCCAGTACTACGACAGGCGTGGTAGGGCCCCAGCATTTT
TRBJ1-2	TRBV2	once	-	CASSEGAYGYTF	TGTGCCAGCAGTGAAGGGGCCTATGGCTACACCTTC
TRBJ1-1	TRBV28	-	-	CAITRELGEAEAFF	TGTGCCATCACGAGGGAGTTGGGTGAAGCTGAAGCTTTCTTT
TRBJ2-7	TRBV27	once	-	CASSLYRQAPYEQYF	TGTGCCAGCAGTTTATACCGGCAGGCCCCTTACGAGCAGTACTTC
TRBJ2-2	TRBV27	-	-	CASSQGTGELFF	TGTGCCAGCAGTCAGGGGACCGGGGAGCTGTTTTTT
TRBJ1-3	TRBV5-4	-	TRBD1	CASSLAEGQGRNTIYF	TGTGCCAGCAGCTTGGCTGAAGGACAGGGGAGAAACACCATATATTTT
TRBJ1-4	TRBV7-2	-	-	CASSQNGAPNEKLFF	TGTGCCAGCAGCCAAAATGGGGCGCCTAATGAAAAACTGTTTTTT
TRBJ2-7	TRBV5-1	once	-	CASSLAGQGSEQYF	TGCGCCAGCAGCTTGGCCGGCCAGGGTTCCGAGCAGTACTTC
TRBJ2-6	TRBV27	-	TRBD2	CASSLEGGPSGANVLTF	TGTGCCAGCAGTTTGGAGGGAGGGCCCTCTGGGGCCAACGTCCTGACTTTC
TRBJ1-5	TRBV28	-	TRBD1	CATGQGSQPQHF	TGTGCCACCGGACAGGGGAGTCAGCCCCAGCATTTT
TRBJ1-5	TRBV7-2	-	-	CASSLTYRASNQPQHF	TGTGCCAGCAGCTTGACTTACAGGGCTAGCAATCAGCCCCAGCATTTT
TRBJ1-3	TRBV4-3	-	-	CASSPSRDGGLKGNTIYF	TGCGCCAGCAGCCCTTCCCGCGACGGGGGGCTGAAGGGAAACACCATATATTTT
TRBJ1-1	TRBV9	-	-	CASSVRSGVNTEAFF	TGTGCCAGCAGCGTACGCTCAGGGGTGAACACTGAAGCTTTCTTT
TRBJ2-7	TRBV7-2	-	TRBD2	CASSSGLAGGLEQYF	TGTGCCAGCAGCTCAGGACTAGCGGGAGGGTTAGAGCAGTACTTC